Presented here are 21 T cell receptor beta chains from one specimen sequenced in a study of technical replicates of blood from a few donors. Sequenced by immunoSEQ multiplex PCR; TCRdb stores in-frame clones only, minus some. The repertoire holds 65,000 to 85,000 clones, with 93% as singletons. Source material: T cells isolated from PBMCs. Every receptor here comes from a human donor in good health.

This chain joins TRBV6-7 and TRBJ2-5; TRBD1 aligns across 9 bases. TRBV6-7 is recorded as an ORF, its role being uncertain. The CDR3 contains 17 residues. With V trimmed by 2 bases and J by 0 bases, 7 bases remained unmatched. CDR3 nucleotide sequence: TGTGCCAGCAGTTACCCCAAGGGACAGGGCTACCAAGAGACCCAGTACTTC. It is translated as CASSYPKGQGYQETQYF.

This clone has just one count. V gene TRBV19 combines with J gene TRBJ1-1; 7 nucleotides align to TRBD1. The CDR3 has 15 residues. The V segment lost 5 bases and the J segment 5 bases; nucleotides outside the gene matches: 11. Germline loops: CDR1 LNHDA, CDR2 SQIVND (reference sequence). CDR3 in amino acids: CASSPRQGVGTEAFF. The CDR3 nucleotides are TGTGCCAGTAGTCCCAGACAGGGTGTGGGGACTGAAGCTTTCTTT.

This chain uses TRBV28 with TRBJ1-2; 7 positions agree with TRBD1. The CDR3 extends over 14 amino acids. The germline V gene has CDR1 MDHEN and CDR2 SYDVKM. With V trimmed by 6 bases and J by 4 bases, 8 bases remained unmatched. The CDR3 DNA sequence: TGTGCCAGCAGAATCACAGGGGTAGGCTATGGCTACACCTTC. This translates into CASRITGVGYGYTF.

J is TRBJ1-1 and V is TRBV7-3; D unresolved. This CDR3 contains 13 residues. V lost 2 bases and J lost 0, with 4 bases in between. The germline V gene encodes CDR1 SGHTA and CDR2 FQGTGA. CDR3 nucleotide sequence: TGTGCCAGCAGCTTATCGTTGAACACTGAAGCTTTCTTT. This gives the protein CASSLSLNTEAFF.

The rearrangement links TRBV7-9 to TRBJ2-7; D is unresolved. CDR1 and CDR2 (germline): SEHNR, FQNEAQ (reference sequence). The CDR3 extends over 12 amino acids. Trimming stripped 4 bases from V and 4 bases from J, with 8 bases between. The CDR3 here is CASSSRSYEQYF. CDR3 sequence (DNA): TGTGCCAGCAGCTCACGGTCTTACGAGCAGTACTTC.

The chain links TRBV6-5 to TRBJ2-3, with 9 bases that match TRBD2. Germline V gene data show CDR1 as MNHEY and CDR2 as SVGAGI. V shed 2 bases, J shed 4 bases, and the junction held 7 bases outside the gene matches. The CDR3 has 16 amino acids. This chain's CDR3 is CASSYLAGGPPDTQYF. In nucleotides, the CDR3 is TGTGCCAGCAGTTACCTGGCGGGAGGGCCCCCAGATACGCAGTATTTT.

The chain links TRBV5-4 to TRBJ2-7; TRBD1 agrees at 11 bases. The CDR3 is 17 amino acids. Germline V gene sequence: CDR1 SGHNT, CDR2 YYREEE (reference sequence). V dropped 0 bases and J dropped 4; count of bases not matched to a gene: 9. For the CDR3, the DNA is TGTGCCAGCAGCTTGGGAGCTATGGGACAGGGGGTGTACGAGCAGTACTTC. It specifies CASSLGAMGQGVYEQYF.

The chain links TRBV5-4 to TRBJ1-2; D unresolved. Trimming shortened V by 5 bases and J by 6 bases, and 8 bases separated the two germline ends. The CDR3 extends over 11 amino acids. From germline, CDR1 is SGHNT and CDR2 YYREEE (reference sequence). CDR3 region: CASSSVDGYTF. CDR3 sequence (DNA): TGTGCCAGCAGTAGTGTCGATGGCTACACCTTC.

The chain is built from TRBV19 and TRBJ1-2; 9 bases agree with TRBD1. The CDR3 extends over 16 amino acids. Trimming took 3 bases from V and 0 from J; bases not matched to a gene: 5. CDR1 and CDR2 from the germline V gene are LNHDA and SQIVND (reference sequence). Here the CDR3 reads CASSMGTGTSNYGYTF. The CDR3 DNA reads TGTGCCAGTAGTATGGGGACAGGGACCTCTAACTATGGCTACACCTTC.

The chain combines TRBV20-1 with TRBJ2-7; D gene ambiguous. Germline loops: CDR1 DFQATT, CDR2 SNEGSKA (reference sequence). This CDR3 is built from 11 residues. Deletions cut 5 bases from V and 6 bases from J, with 11 bases between. The CDR3: CSALTLFEQYF. CDR3 nucleotides: TGCAGTGCTCTAACCTTATTCGAGCAGTACTTC.

This rearrangement joins TRBV19 to TRBJ1-2; 8 bases fit TRBD1. Losses at the gene ends were 3 bases for V and 6 bases for J; bases not matched to a gene: 6. Germline V gives CDR1 LNHDA, CDR2 SQIVND (reference sequence). This CDR3 is 14 amino acids long. CDR3 DNA: TGTGCCAGTAGTATGAATGACAGGGGTAATGGCTACACCTTC. Protein product: CASSMNDRGNGYTF.

This sequence joins TRBV7-6 and TRBJ2-2; a possible D gene is TRBD2 (6 bases). Germline CDR1 is SGHVS and CDR2 is FNYEAQ. The CDR3 is 18 residues long. The V end lost 2 bases, the J end lost 4 bases, and 20 bases lay between the germline ends. The chain's CDR3 is CASSLLGTRELGTGELFF. CDR3 nucleotide sequence: TGTGCCAGCAGCTTATTGGGGACTCGAGAGCTTGGCACCGGGGAGCTGTTTTTT.

The chain links TRBV7-9 to TRBJ2-1; possible D gene TRBD2, 6 bases. The CDR3 length is 13 residues. Per the germline V gene, CDR1 is SEHNR and CDR2 is FQNEAQ (reference sequence). Trimming shortened V by 5 bases and J by 9 bases, and 14 bases separated the two germline ends. This chain's CDR3 is CASSVGLTGEQFF. In DNA form, the CDR3 reads TGTGCCAGCAGCGTGGGACTTACTGGTGAGCAGTTCTTC. Together with reference TRBV7-9 and TRBJ2-1, the CDR3 gives the full variable domain: DTGVSQNPRHKITKRGQNVTFRCDPISEHNRLYWYRQTLGQGPEFLTYFQNEAQLEKSRLLSDRFSAERPKGSFSTLEIQRTEQGDSAMYLCASSVGLTGEQFFGPGTRLTVL.

This clone was recorded a few times. Here the CDR3 DNA reads TGCGCCAGCAGCCAGACTAGGGACACTGAAGCTTTCTTT. Its translation is CASSQTRDTEAFF. The rearrangement joins TRBV4-3 to TRBJ1-1; no reliable D call. With 3 bases removed from V and 3 bases from J, the gap between germline ends came to 8 bases. Germline V CDR1 and CDR2: LGHNA, YSLEER. This CDR3 comprises 13 residues.

This clone was observed a few times. V usage is TRBV6-5 and J usage is TRBJ1-1, with D maybe TRBD1 (6 bases). Between the trimmed V and J ends, which lost 5 bases and 8 bases, there was a span of 9 bases. CDR1 is MNHEY, CDR2 SVGAGI, per germline. This CDR3 is 11 amino acids long. CDR3 region: CASSQGREAFF. For the CDR3, the DNA is TGTGCCAGCAGTCAGGGGCGGGAAGCTTTCTTT.

The chain has TRBV6-5 and TRBJ2-2; D unclear. This CDR3 contains 15 residues. Trimming took 8 bases from V and 3 from J, leaving 16 bases between them. Germline loops: CDR1 MNHEY, CDR2 SVGAGI. This chain's CDR3 is CASGMTRVYTGELFF. For the CDR3, the DNA is TGTGCCAGCGGAATGACCCGGGTCTACACCGGGGAGCTGTTTTTT.

The chain joins TRBV5-4 to TRBJ2-3, with TRBD1 matching over 8 bases. The ends lost 4 bases at V and 0 bases at J; junction bases unmatched: 4. Germline CDR1 is SGHNT and CDR2 is YYREEE (reference sequence). CDR3 length: 15 amino acids. This chain's CDR3 is CASSIQGGSTDTQYF. DNA for the CDR3: TGTGCCAGCAGCATACAGGGGGGAAGCACAGATACGCAGTATTTT.

J is TRBJ2-5 and V is TRBV28; possible D gene TRBD2, 6 bases. The CDR3 consists of 14 residues. CDR1 MDHEN and CDR2 SYDVKM come from the germline V gene. V lost 7 bases and J 5 bases, leaving 17 bases between the germline ends. This chain's CDR3 is CASTLGGVGETQYF. The CDR3 nucleotides read TGTGCCAGCACCCTCGGAGGGGTCGGGGAGACCCAGTACTTC.

The V and J genes are TRBV5-1 and TRBJ2-1, with 12 bases aligning to TRBD2. This CDR3 is 15 amino acids long. V lost 4 bases to trimming and J lost 8 bases; unmatched junction nucleotides: 7. The germline gives CDR1 SGHRS, CDR2 YFSETQ. The CDR3 DNA follows: TGCGCCAGCAGCCTACCGACTAGCGGGAGTTATGAGCAGTTCTTC. Translated, it gives CASSLPTSGSYEQFF.

The V and J genes are TRBV9 and TRBJ2-3; 7 bases match TRBD2. Germline V lookup: CDR1 SGDLS, CDR2 YYNGEE. The CDR3 is 15 amino acids. J gave up 0 bases and V 7 bases, and 8 bases lay outside the gene matches. CDR3 amino acids: CASGLASGSTDTQYF. For the CDR3, the DNA is TGTGCCAGCGGCCTTGCTAGCGGAAGCACAGATACGCAGTATTTT.

This rearrangement joins TRBV18 to TRBJ2-7; no definite D call. V was clipped by 2 bases and J by 1 base, with 12 bases between them. In germline, CDR1 is KGHSH, CDR2 LQKENI. The CDR3 consists of 15 residues. Here the CDR3 reads CASSPGLVDSYEQYF. The DNA of the CDR3 is TGTGCCAGCTCACCAGGCCTAGTTGATTCCTACGAGCAGTACTTC.